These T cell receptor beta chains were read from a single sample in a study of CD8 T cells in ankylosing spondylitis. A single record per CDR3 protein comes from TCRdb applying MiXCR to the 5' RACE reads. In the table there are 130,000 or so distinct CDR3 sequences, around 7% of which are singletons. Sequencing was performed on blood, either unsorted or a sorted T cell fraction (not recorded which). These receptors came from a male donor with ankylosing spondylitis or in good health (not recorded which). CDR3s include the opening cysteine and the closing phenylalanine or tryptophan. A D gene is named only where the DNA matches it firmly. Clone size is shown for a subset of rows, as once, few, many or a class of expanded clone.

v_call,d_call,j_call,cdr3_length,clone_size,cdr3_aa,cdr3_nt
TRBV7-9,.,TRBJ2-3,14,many,CASSLLVGPDTQYF,TGTGCCAGCAGCCTTCTAGTAGGGCCAGATACGCAGTATTTT
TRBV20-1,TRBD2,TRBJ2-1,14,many,CSAPTGTSGRAEFF,TGCAGTGCTCCTACCGGGACTAGCGGGAGGGCGGAGTTCTTC
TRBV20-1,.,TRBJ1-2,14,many,CSASGRGTSYGYTF,TGCAGTGCATCCGGGAGGGGAACGTCGTATGGCTACACCTTC
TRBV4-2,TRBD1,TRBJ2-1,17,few,CASSPWGPGQGPNEQFF,TGTGCCAGCAGCCCGTGGGGCCCGGGACAGGGCCCCAATGAGCAGTTCTTC
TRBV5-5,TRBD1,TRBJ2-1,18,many,CASARGQDPSNAYNEQFF,TGTGCCAGCGCGCGGGGACAGGACCCCTCAAACGCCTACAATGAGCAGTTCTTC
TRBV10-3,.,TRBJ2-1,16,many,CAISSGASSSYNEQFF,TGTGCCATCAGTTCAGGGGCCTCAAGCTCCTACAATGAGCAGTTCTTC
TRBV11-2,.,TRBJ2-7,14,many,CASSSMAGAYEQYF,TGTGCCAGCAGCTCAATGGCAGGGGCCTACGAGCAGTACTTC
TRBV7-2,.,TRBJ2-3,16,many,CASSLGSTYSTDTQYF,TGTGCCAGCAGCTTAGGATCGACCTATTCCACAGATACGCAGTATTTT
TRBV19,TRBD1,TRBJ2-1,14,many,CASSTQTGVDEQFF,TGTGCCAGTAGTACCCAGACAGGGGTCGATGAGCAGTTCTTC
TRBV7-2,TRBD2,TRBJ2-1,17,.,CASTTGLAGGSYNEQFF,TGTGCCAGCACCACGGGACTAGCGGGGGGCTCCTACAATGAGCAGTTCTTC
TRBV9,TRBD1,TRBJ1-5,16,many,CASSVGTGAFNQPQHF,TGTGCCAGCAGCGTAGGAACAGGGGCGTTCAATCAGCCCCAGCATTTT
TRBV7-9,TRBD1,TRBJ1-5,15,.,CASSSDRAANQPQHF,TGTGCCAGCAGCTCGGACAGGGCGGCCAATCAGCCCCAGCATTTT
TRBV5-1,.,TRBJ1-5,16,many,CASSLGGGLSNQPQHF,TGCGCCAGCAGCTTGGGGGGGGGCCTTAGCAATCAGCCCCAGCATTTT
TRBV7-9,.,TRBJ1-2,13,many,CASSLDSGYGYTF,TGTGCCAGCAGCTTAGACTCCGGCTATGGCTACACCTTC
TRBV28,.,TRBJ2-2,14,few,CASTLGPRVGELFF,TGTGCCAGCACCCTGGGACCCCGCGTCGGGGAGCTGTTTTTT
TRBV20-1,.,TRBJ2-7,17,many,CSARGNSGRGHDYEQYF,TGCAGTGCTAGAGGCAACTCGGGGCGGGGCCACGACTACGAGCAGTACTTC
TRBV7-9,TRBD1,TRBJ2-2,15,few,CASSPRDRGPGELFF,TGTGCCAGCAGCCCTCGGGACAGGGGGCCTGGGGAGCTGTTTTTT
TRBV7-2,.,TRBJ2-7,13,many,CASSLRGPYEQYF,TGTGCCAGCAGCTTACGGGGACCCTACGAGCAGTACTTC
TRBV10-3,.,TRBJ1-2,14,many,CAISGGARDYGYTF,TGTGCCATCAGTGGGGGGGCTCGGGACTATGGCTACACCTTC
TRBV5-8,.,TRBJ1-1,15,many,CASSPRSRANTEAFF,TGTGCCAGCAGCCCAAGGTCCAGGGCGAACACTGAAGCTTTCTTT
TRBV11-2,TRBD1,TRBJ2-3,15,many,CASSLTGPSTDTQYF,TGTGCCAGCAGCTTGACAGGGCCTAGCACAGATACGCAGTATTTT
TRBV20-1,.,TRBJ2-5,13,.,CSARWGFQETQYF,TGCAGTGCTAGGTGGGGATTCCAAGAGACCCAGTACTTC
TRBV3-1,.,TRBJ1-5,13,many,CASSQGRHQPQHF,TGTGCCAGCAGCCAAGGGCGCCATCAGCCCCAGCATTTT
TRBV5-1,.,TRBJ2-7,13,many,CASSFQGKDEQYF,TGCGCCAGCAGCTTCCAGGGGAAGGACGAGCAGTACTTC
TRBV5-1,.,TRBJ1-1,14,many,CASSLDREGIEAFF,TGCGCCAGCAGCTTGGACAGGGAAGGGATTGAAGCTTTCTTT
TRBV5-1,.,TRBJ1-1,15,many,CASSLDSGLNTEAFF,TGCGCCAGCAGCTTGGATTCAGGGTTGAACACTGAAGCTTTCTTT
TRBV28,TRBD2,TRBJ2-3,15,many,CASRGLAGRTDTQYF,TGTGCCAGCAGAGGACTAGCGGGGCGCACAGATACGCAGTATTTT
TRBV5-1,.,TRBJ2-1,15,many,CASSLYGETYNEQFF,TGCGCCAGCAGCTTGTACGGGGAAACATACAATGAGCAGTTCTTC
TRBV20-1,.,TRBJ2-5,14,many,CTLRGGGALETQYF,TGCACCCTTCGAGGTGGGGGGGCCCTAGAGACCCAGTACTTC
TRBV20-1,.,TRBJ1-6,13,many,CSARDRVNSPLHF,TGCAGTGCTAGAGACAGGGTAAATTCACCCCTCCACTTT
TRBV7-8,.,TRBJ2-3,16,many,CASSHILGVNTDTQYF,TGTGCCAGCAGCCACATCCTAGGGGTGAACACAGATACGCAGTATTTT
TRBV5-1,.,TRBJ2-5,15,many,CASTHTPSPLETQYF,TGCGCCAGCACCCATACACCGTCCCCCCTAGAGACCCAGTACTTC
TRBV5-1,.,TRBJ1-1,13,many,CASSPSVYTEAFF,TGCGCCAGCAGCCCCTCGGTATACACTGAAGCTTTCTTT
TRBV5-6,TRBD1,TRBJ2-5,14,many,CASSLVGQGETQYF,TGTGCCAGCAGCTTGGTGGGACAGGGAGAGACCCAGTACTTC
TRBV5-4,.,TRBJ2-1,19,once,CASSLAARGTVLGYNEQFF,TGTGCCAGCAGCTTGGCGGCGAGGGGGACGGTGTTAGGCTACAATGAGCAGTTCTTC
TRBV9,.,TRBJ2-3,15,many,CASSAPAASTDTQYF,TGTGCCAGCAGCGCCCCGGCGGCTAGCACAGATACGCAGTATTTT
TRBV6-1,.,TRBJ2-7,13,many,CASRGLDTYEQYF,TGTGCCAGCAGAGGACTGGATACCTACGAGCAGTACTTC
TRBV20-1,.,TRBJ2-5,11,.,CSGLGQETQYF,TGCAGTGGACTAGGCCAAGAGACCCAGTACTTC
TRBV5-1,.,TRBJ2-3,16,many,CASSPGRILRTDTQYF,TGCGCCAGCAGCCCGGGAAGGATTCTCCGCACAGATACGCAGTATTTT
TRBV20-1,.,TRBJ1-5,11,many,CSARDDQPQHF,TGCAGTGCTAGAGATGATCAGCCCCAGCATTTT
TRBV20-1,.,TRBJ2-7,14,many,CSASGQGLIDEQYF,TGCAGTGCTAGTGGGCAGGGTCTAATCGACGAGCAGTACTTC
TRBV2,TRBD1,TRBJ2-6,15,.,CASSEATGGKNVLTF,TGTGCCAGCAGTGAAGCGACAGGGGGGAAAAACGTCCTGACTTTC
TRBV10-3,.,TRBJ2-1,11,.,CAIPSSGEQFF,TGTGCCATCCCCTCGAGCGGTGAGCAGTTCTTC
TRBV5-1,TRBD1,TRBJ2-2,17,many,CASSRGSGDRGTGELFF,TGCGCCAGCAGCCGAGGATCAGGGGACAGGGGCACCGGGGAGCTGTTTTTT
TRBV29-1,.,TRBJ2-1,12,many,CSVKPLGNEQFF,TGCAGCGTTAAGCCCTTGGGCAATGAGCAGTTCTTC
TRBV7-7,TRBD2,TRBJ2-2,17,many,CASSPGLAEGNTGELFF,TGTGCTAGCAGCCCGGGACTAGCGGAGGGGAACACCGGGGAGCTGTTTTTT
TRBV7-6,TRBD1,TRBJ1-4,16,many,CASSLRNRGRNEKLFF,TGTGCCAGCAGCTTAAGAAACAGGGGGCGGAATGAAAAACTGTTTTTT
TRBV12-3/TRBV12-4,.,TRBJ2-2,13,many,CASSFGDTGELFF,TGTGCCAGCAGTTTTGGAGACACCGGGGAGCTGTTTTTT
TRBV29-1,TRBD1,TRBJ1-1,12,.,CSFPDRAAEAFF,TGCAGCTTCCCGGACAGGGCAGCTGAAGCTTTCTTT
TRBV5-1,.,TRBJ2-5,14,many,CASSPTGEQETQYF,TGCGCCAGCAGCCCGACAGGAGAGCAAGAGACCCAGTACTTC
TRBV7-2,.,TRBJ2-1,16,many,CASSLFSLILNNEQFF,TGTGCCAGCAGCTTGTTTTCTCTCATCCTGAACAATGAGCAGTTCTTC
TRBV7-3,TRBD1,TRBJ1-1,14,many,CASSKGGVNTEAFF,TGTGCCAGCAGTAAAGGGGGCGTGAACACTGAAGCTTTCTTT
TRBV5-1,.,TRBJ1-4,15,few,CASSPDGPVGEKLFF,TGCGCCAGCAGCCCCGATGGACCCGTGGGTGAAAAACTGTTTTTT
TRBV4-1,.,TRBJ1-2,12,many,CASSQDHYGYTF,TGCGCCAGCAGCCAAGACCACTATGGCTACACCTTC
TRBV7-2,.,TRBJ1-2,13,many,CASSLQERAGYTF,TGTGCCAGCAGCTTGCAGGAGAGGGCTGGCTACACCTTC
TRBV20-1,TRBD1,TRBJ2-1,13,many,CSASGQGAWEQFF,TGCAGTGCTAGTGGGCAGGGGGCATGGGAGCAGTTCTTC